This T cell receptor beta chain was sequenced during a study of Ad26.COV2.S vaccination and SARS-CoV-2 variants. Across the whole study: Ad26.COV2.S shots went into the muscle once or twice, 56 days apart. Study outcomes and limitations: It was vaccine recipients, not placebo recipients, who had the higher spike-specific TCR breadth.

With 8 bases clipped from V and 7 bases from J, the junction kept 10 bases outside the gene matches. Germline-derived CDR1 and CDR2 are MNHEY and SMNVEV (reference sequence). The CDR3 has 14 amino acids. Comments on this clone: Its antigen is not identified.

TCRdb keeps only in-frame clones here, not all; method: immunoSEQ multiplex PCR. The sample holds approximately 300,000 clones, roughly 84% seen once. Treatment described: roughly 19 received Ad26.COV2.S at low or high dose, single or two shots; about 5 received placebo; per-sample allocation not given. Samples were taken on day 63 after the first vaccine or placebo injection. At a Boston site, the person donating was an adult of 18-55 years. An Ad26 vector expressing Wuhan-strain SARS-CoV-2 spike served as the vaccine. The receptor comes from a person aged 18-65 years who received the Ad26.COV2.S COVID-19 vaccine or a placebo. The sample was peripheral blood, taken in a trial of Ad26.COV2.S vaccine versus placebo. V usage is TRBV27 and J usage is TRBJ1-4, with TRBD1 matching over 7 bases. CDR3 residues: CASRNRGGFEKLFF. The CDR3 DNA sequence: TGTGCCAGCCGCAACAGGGGCGGTTTTGAAAAACTGTTTTTT.